This T cell receptor beta chain originates from a study of blood T cell repertoires in COVID-19. The V end was cut by 3 bases, the J end by 8 bases, with 13 bases between. This CDR3 is built from 13 residues. Original processing methods: Amplification of reference gene primers was used by the study to estimate nucleated cell counts. Clones were read by immunoSEQ multiplex PCR, and TCRdb kept only the in-frame ones, dropping some. The V and J calls and the clone size are those of that table, but D and trimming were determined from the DNA. The sample comprises 100,000 to 150,000 clones, roughly 78% of which are singletons, and 16% rests with the top ten.

The chain couples TRBV12-3 or TRBV12-4 to TRBJ1-2, with D unclear. The receptor was isolated from a man aged 60 to 69 with active or convalescent COVID-19. Sequences were obtained from peripheral blood. CDR3: CASSFSLLGGYTF. The CDR3 DNA follows: TGTGCCAGCAGTTTTAGTCTCCTGGGCGGCTACACCTTC.